This T cell receptor (beta chain) was observed in a study of blood T cell repertoires in COVID-19. Background on the study: The analysed material was cDNA or gDNA that came from T cells, B-cell-depleted T cells, or PBMCs.

In the authors' methods: Estimates of nucleated cell counts were drawn from the amplification of reference gene primers. Measured with immunoSEQ multiplex PCR; TCRdb has only the in-frame clones, and not every one. Clone size and V and J calls were adopted from that table, with D and trimming inferred from the DNA. Of roughly 300,000 clones listed, roughly 90% are singletons. There are 14 residues in the CDR3. Germline values: CDR1 MNHEY, CDR2 SMNVEV (reference sequence). Trimming removed 1 base from V and 5 bases from J, with 10 bases in between. This TCR derives from a man younger than 35 with active or convalescent COVID-19. The sample taken for sequencing was peripheral blood. This sequence joins TRBV27 and TRBJ2-3; perhaps TRBD2 as D (6 bases). CDR3 in DNA: TGTGCCAGCAGTTTATTCCGGGGGTTAGATACGCAGTATTTT. It codes for CASSLFRGLDTQYF.